This T cell receptor beta chain was found in a study of cytomegalovirus exposure and HLA in healthy donors. Study outcomes and limitations: Later analysis placed DRB1 highest and HLA-C lowest in TCR association rates, which differed by HLA locus. Cytomegalovirus-associated status was assigned to 164 TCR beta chains. The authors confirmed in vitro that a few CMV-associated chains were specific for CMV antigens. In a later analysis, the majority of CMV-associated beta chains seemingly showed HLA restriction.

CDR3 length: 15 residues. CDR1 is LNHNV, CDR2 YYDKDF, per germline (reference sequence). After removal of 3 bases from V and 7 bases from J, the junction contained 10 bases not matched to a gene. 13 Jbeta primers and 60 Vbeta primers were used for the PCR. The table came from immunoSEQ multiplex PCR; TCRdb's copy has only in-frame clones and leaves some out. Of more than 65,000 clones in the sample, 78% were seen once. This clone was seen a single time. Its antigen is undetermined. The V call is TRBV15, the J call TRBJ2-7, with TRBD2 matching over 9 bases. This TCR came from a man younger than 35 in good health and CMV-seropositive. The sample taken for sequencing was PBMCs. The CDR3: CATSRGVAGAPEQYF. The CDR3 coding sequence is TGTGCCACCAGCAGGGGGGTAGCGGGAGCACCTGAGCAGTACTTC.